This T cell receptor (beta chain) emerged from a study of cytomegalovirus exposure and HLA in healthy donors. PCR used 60 Vbeta primers and 13 Jbeta primers. Profiled with immunoSEQ multiplex PCR; TCRdb holds only in-frame clones, not every one. The sample table sets out under 200,000 clones. Germline trimming cut 3 bases from V and 2 bases from J; bases unmatched to any gene: 8. The germline V gene has CDR1 LGHNA and CDR2 YSLEER. The CDR3 is 17 amino acids. The chain links TRBV4-3 to TRBJ2-7, with 12 nucleotides matching TRBD1. The receptor's source is a man aged 25 to 40 in good health and CMV-seronegative. The specimen was PBMCs. This CDR3 reads CASSQPQGDRGPYEQYF. CDR3 sequence (DNA): TGCGCCAGCAGCCAGCCCCAGGGGGACAGGGGGCCCTACGAGCAGTACTTC.